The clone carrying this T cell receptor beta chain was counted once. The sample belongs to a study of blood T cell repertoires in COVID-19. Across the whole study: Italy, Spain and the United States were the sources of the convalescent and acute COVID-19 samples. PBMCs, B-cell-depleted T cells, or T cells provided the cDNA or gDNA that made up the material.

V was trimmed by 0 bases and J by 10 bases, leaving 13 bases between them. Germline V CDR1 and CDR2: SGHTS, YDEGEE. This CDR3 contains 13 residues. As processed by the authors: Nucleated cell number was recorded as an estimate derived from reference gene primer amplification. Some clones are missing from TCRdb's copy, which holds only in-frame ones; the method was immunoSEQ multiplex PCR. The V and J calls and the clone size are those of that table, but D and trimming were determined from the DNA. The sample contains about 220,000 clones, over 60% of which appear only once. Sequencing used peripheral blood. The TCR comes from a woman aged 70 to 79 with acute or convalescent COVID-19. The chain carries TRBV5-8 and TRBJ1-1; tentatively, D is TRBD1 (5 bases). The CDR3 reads CASSLGGRGRAFF. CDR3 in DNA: TGTGCCAGCAGCTTGGGCGGAAGGGGTCGAGCTTTCTTT.